One sample yielded the 32 T cell receptor beta chains listed below, sequenced in a study of radiation and T cells in renal cell carcinoma. Time point specified: blood 4 weeks post-SBRT, at nephrectomy. Treatment of the sample: 15 Gy SBRT to primary tumor, nephrectomy 4 weeks later. Clones were read by immunoSEQ multiplex PCR, and TCRdb kept only the in-frame ones, dropping some. The data show around 100,000 clones, around 83% seen once. The specimen was blood, collected from a patient whose treatment included radiotherapy and nephrectomy. The receptors derive from a man in his 60s with renal cell carcinoma.

The chain joins TRBV27 to TRBJ2-7; D is perhaps TRBD1 (6 bases). Trimming pared 3 bases from V and 2 bases from J, leaving 8 bases between. Germline values: CDR1 MNHEY, CDR2 SMNVEV (reference sequence). The CDR3 covers 13 residues. CDR3 nucleotide sequence: TGTGCCAGCAGTTTCCGACAGGCCTACGAGCAGTACTTC. Its protein is CASSFRQAYEQYF.

The gene calls are TRBV18 and TRBJ2-1, with 13 nucleotides matching TRBD2. Losses at the gene ends were 5 bases for V and 6 bases for J; bases not matched to a gene: 1. The germline gives CDR1 KGHSH, CDR2 LQKENI. The CDR3 totals 14 residues. CDR3 sequence (DNA): TGTGCCAGCTCAGGACTAGCGGGAGCCAATGAGCAGTTCTTC. Residues: CASSGLAGANEQFF.

This sequence joins TRBV6-1 and TRBJ2-7; unclear D gene. This CDR3 is built from 13 residues. Trimming cost V 11 bases and J 1 base, with 15 bases left between them. Germline-derived CDR1 and CDR2 are MNHNS and SASEGT. For the CDR3, the DNA is TGTGCCGAGAGCTGGGCCGTATCCTACGAGCAGTACTTC. It yields the protein CAESWAVSYEQYF.

The chain is built from TRBV6-1 and TRBJ2-5; tentative D call: TRBD1 (7 bases). The tail of the sequence fits TRBJ2-7 better, so the J call may be wrong. CDR3 size: 15 residues. Germline CDR1 is MNHNS and CDR2 is SASEGT. The DNA for the CDR3 is TGTGCCAGCAGTGAGTATCAGGGGGGACCCTACGAGCAGTACTTC. It yields the protein CASSEYQGGPYEQYF.

The V gene is TRBV5-1, the J gene TRBJ2-2, with D perhaps matching TRBD1 (5 bases). With 0 bases removed from V and 9 bases from J, the gap between germline ends came to 9 bases. Per germline, CDR1 SGHRS and CDR2 YFSETQ. The CDR3 spans 13 residues. CDR3 amino acids: CASSLERGRELFF. In DNA, the CDR3 is TGCGCCAGCAGCTTGGAAAGGGGCCGGGAGCTGTTTTTT. The full variable domain, rest sourced from reference TRBV5-1 and TRBJ2-2, is KAGVTQTPRYLIKTRGQQVTLSCSPISGHRSVSWYQQTPGQGLQFLFEYFSETQRNKGNFPGRFSGRQFSNSRSEMNVSTLELGDSALYLCASSLERGRELFFGEGSRLTVL.

To note about this clone: One junction end disagrees with the germline gene, perhaps due to a read error. The J gene is TRBJ2-7, the V gene TRBV29-1; TRBD1 matches 8 bases. Germline values: CDR1 SQVTM, CDR2 ANQGSEA. The CDR3 covers 11 residues. The CDR3 region has the DNA TGCAGCGCCTCCGTCGGACAGGGCGTACTCTTC. Encoded protein: CSASVGQGVLF.

V gene TRBV6-1 combines with J gene TRBJ2-3; a possible D gene is TRBD1 (6 bases). V lost 5 bases, J lost 6 bases, and 15 bases lay in between. Germline-derived CDR1 and CDR2 are MNHNS and SASEGT. The CDR3 contains 14 residues. For the CDR3, the DNA is TGTGCCAGCAGTATCCACATACAGGGTGATACGCAGTATTTT. Amino acids: CASSIHIQGDTQYF.

V usage is TRBV25-1 and J usage is TRBJ2-2, with 9 bases identical to TRBD1. The V gene's germline CDR1 is MGHDK and CDR2 SYGVNS. The CDR3 is 15 residues long. The DNA of the CDR3 is TGTGCAACCCAGGTCGGGACAGGGACAACCGGGGAGCTGTTTTTT. It translates to CATQVGTGTTGELFF.

V and J are TRBV11-3 and TRBJ2-2; D not resolved. The CDR3 consists of 13 residues. Germline V gene lookup returns CDR1 SGHNT and CDR2 YENEEA. Deletions cut 5 bases from V and 6 bases from J, with 10 bases between. This CDR3 is CASSTWQAGELFF. CDR3 in DNA: TGTGCCAGCAGCACCTGGCAGGCCGGGGAGCTGTTTTTT.

The CDR3 region is CASSDREGLADTQYF. As DNA, the CDR3 is TGTGCCAGCAGCGATAGGGAGGGCCTTGCAGATACGCAGTATTTT. The J gene is TRBJ2-3, the V gene TRBV5-4; 7 positions match TRBD2. Per germline, CDR1 SGHNT and CDR2 YYREEE (reference sequence). The CDR3 contains 15 residues. V lost 4 bases to trimming and J lost 4 bases; unmatched junction nucleotides: 9.

The CDR3 region is CASSADRGRISSYEQYF. CDR3 coding DNA: TGTGCCAGCAGTGCGGACAGGGGGCGGATTTCATCCTACGAGCAGTACTTC. V gene TRBV6-1 combines with J gene TRBJ2-7; 11 bases are shared with TRBD1. From germline, CDR1 is MNHNS and CDR2 SASEGT. J gave up 1 base and V 4 bases, and 9 bases lay outside the gene matches. The CDR3 loop spans 17 amino acids.

The sample holds one count of this clone. The genes are TRBV10-3 and TRBJ2-7; 11 nucleotides agree with TRBD2. The CDR3 covers 12 residues. V lost 11 bases, J lost 7 bases, and 7 bases stayed unmatched. The germline CDR1 and CDR2 sequences are ENHRY and SYGVKD. The CDR3 bases are TGTGCCGTCCTAGCGGGAGGAGGTGAGCAGTACTTC. Amino acid sequence: CAVLAGGGEQYF.

The chain has TRBV19 and TRBJ2-7; 11 positions agree with TRBD2. The V gene's germline CDR1 is LNHDA and CDR2 SQIVND (reference sequence). The CDR3 extends over 14 amino acids. V was pared by 7 bases and J by 1 base, with 3 bases of the junction left unmatched. CDR3 amino acids: CASTGTSGSYEQYF. CDR3 in DNA: TGTGCCAGTACCGGGACTAGCGGATCCTACGAGCAGTACTTC.

V gene TRBV18 combines with J gene TRBJ1-2, with 7 bases that match TRBD1. Unmatched junction bases numbered 6, after V lost 3 bases and J lost 5 bases. The CDR3 is 14 residues long. In germline, CDR1 is KGHSH, CDR2 LQKENI. The CDR3 DNA reads TGTGCCAGCTCACCGGCCGCGGGACAGTATGGCTACACCTTC. This codes for CASSPAAGQYGYTF.

The chain uses TRBV9 and TRBJ1-5, with D hard to call. Trimming took 0 bases from V and 0 from J, leaving 10 bases between them. The CDR3 runs to 16 residues. Germline CDR1 and CDR2: SGDLS and YYNGEE. The CDR3 region is CASSVVEEDSNQPQHF. DNA for the CDR3: TGTGCCAGCAGCGTAGTTGAGGAGGATAGCAATCAGCCCCAGCATTTT.

As for this clone: Additional DNA sequences in this sample encode the identical CDR3. The CDR3 protein is CASSPPGLQETQYF. CDR3 DNA sequence: TGTGCCAGCAGCCCTCCTGGGCTTCAAGAGACCCAGTACTTC. The chain has TRBV6-5 and TRBJ2-5; D unclear. Germline CDR1 reads MNHEY; CDR2 reads SVGAGI. The CDR3 spans 14 residues. V was pared by 6 bases and J by 2 bases, with 13 bases between.

This sequence joins TRBV28 and TRBJ1-1; TRBD1 might be the D (6 bases). Trimming took off 7 bases at V and 5 bases at J, with 26 bases between the two ends. Germline lookup yields CDR1 MDHEN and CDR2 SYDVKM. This CDR3 is 17 amino acids long. The DNA of the CDR3 is TGTGCCAGCATCCCACCCAGGGGATGGGGGCGCAGAACTGAAGCTTTCTTT. Encoded protein: CASIPPRGWGRRTEAFF.

The rearrangement links TRBV27 to TRBJ2-3, with D possibly being TRBD1 or TRBD2 (6 bases each). The CDR3 has 15 residues. From germline, CDR1 is MNHEY and CDR2 SMNVEV (reference sequence). Trimming stripped 1 base from V and 4 bases from J, with 12 bases between. CDR3 in amino acids: CASSLFARGADTQYF. The CDR3 region has the DNA TGTGCCAGCAGTTTATTCGCTAGGGGGGCAGATACGCAGTATTTT.

The genes are TRBV19 and TRBJ2-1; 10 positions agree with TRBD2. The V segment lost 5 bases and the J segment 8 bases; nucleotides outside the gene matches: 15. This CDR3 contains 17 residues. Germline CDR1 LNHDA, CDR2 SQIVND (reference sequence). This CDR3 reads CASSPAGSGRAYYEQFF. The CDR3 DNA reads as TGTGCCAGTAGTCCAGCTGGGAGCGGGAGGGCCTATTATGAGCAGTTCTTC.

The chain recombines TRBV29-1 with TRBJ2-1; tentatively, D is TRBD1 (6 bases). Germline V gives CDR1 SQVTM, CDR2 ANQGSEA. Trimming cost V 7 bases and J 5 bases, with 15 bases left between them. The CDR3 totals 13 residues. CDR3 DNA sequence: TGCAGCGCCGCTGGCACAGGGCACAATGAGCAGTTCTTC. The encoded protein is CSAAGTGHNEQFF.

Only a few counts were recorded for this clone. The gene calls are TRBV5-4 and TRBJ2-2; possibly TRBD2 for D (6 bases). Deletions cut 4 bases from V and 5 bases from J, with 15 bases between. Germline V gene sequence: CDR1 SGHNT, CDR2 YYREEE (reference sequence). The CDR3 sequence is 15 residues long. The CDR3 here is CASSMRLDLTGELFF. The CDR3 coding sequence is TGTGCCAGCAGCATGAGACTAGATCTTACCGGGGAGCTGTTTTTT.

In its sample, this clone was seen a few times. The V gene is TRBV30, the J gene TRBJ1-4; possible D gene TRBD1, 5 bases. The V end was cut by 2 bases, the J end by 8 bases, with 15 bases between. CDR1 and CDR2 from the germline V gene are GTSNPN and SVGIG (reference sequence). The CDR3 spans 14 residues. The CDR3 is CAWSPGSPPEKLFF. The DNA for the CDR3 is TGTGCCTGGAGTCCAGGGAGTCCCCCAGAAAAACTGTTTTTT. Complete variable domain (other parts from reference TRBV30 and TRBJ1-4): SQTIHQWPATLVQPVGSPLSLECTVEGTSNPNLYWYRQAAGRGLQLLFYSVGIGQISSEVPQNLSASRPQDRQFILSSKKLLLSDSGFYLCAWSPGSPPEKLFFGSGTQLSVL.

The gene calls are TRBV5-8 and TRBJ2-3; D remains unclear. From germline, CDR1 is SGHTS and CDR2 YDEGEE. The CDR3 runs to 14 residues. The V end was cut by 2 bases, the J end by 4 bases, with 11 bases between. This CDR3 reads CASSFLAGSDTQYF. CDR3 in DNA: TGTGCCAGCAGCTTCCTCGCCGGGTCAGATACGCAGTATTTT.

The chain uses TRBV23-1 and TRBJ1-2; D unclear. TRBV23-1 is recorded as an ORF, its role being uncertain. The V and J ends lost 3 bases and 7 bases respectively, with 3 bases between them. CDR3 length: 10 amino acids. In nucleotides, the CDR3 is TGCGCCAGCAGTCAGTTTGGCTACACCTTC. It is translated as CASSQFGYTF.

The rearrangement joins TRBV19 to TRBJ1-4; 7 bases are a match to TRBD1. Germline-derived CDR1 and CDR2 are LNHDA and SQIVND (reference sequence). V gave up 5 bases and J gave up 3 bases; unmatched junction bases: 6. The CDR3 covers 15 residues. The CDR3 is CASSARQGSNEKLFF. The CDR3 nucleotides read TGTGCCAGTAGTGCCCGACAGGGCTCTAATGAAAAACTGTTTTTT.

This clone was found a few times. The rearrangement links TRBV9 to TRBJ2-7; D is perhaps TRBD1 or TRBD2 (5 bases each). Germline V CDR1 and CDR2: SGDLS, YYNGEE. The CDR3 contains 16 residues. With 3 bases removed from V and 3 bases from J, the gap between germline ends came to 19 bases. In nucleotides, the CDR3 is TGTGCCAGCAGCGCAGAGGGGTGGAGTCCAAGCTACGAGCAGTACTTC. It yields the protein CASSAEGWSPSYEQYF.

This clone was observed a single time. The chain is built from TRBV4-2 and TRBJ1-2; possible D gene TRBD1, 5 bases. The CDR3 sequence is 14 residues long. Looked up from germline, CDR1 is LGHNA and CDR2 is YNFKEQ. Trimming removed 1 base at V and 6 bases at J, with 12 bases between. This CDR3 reads CASSQVDSFNGYTF. CDR3 nucleotides: TGTGCCAGCAGCCAAGTTGACAGTTTTAATGGCTACACCTTC.

The chain joins TRBV5-6 to TRBJ2-2; D is uncertain. This CDR3 comprises 16 residues. Trimming removed 0 bases at V and 0 bases at J, with 9 bases between. Germline V gives CDR1 SGHDT, CDR2 YYEEEE. The CDR3 spells CASSLEAGSNTGELFF. The CDR3 DNA sequence: TGTGCCAGCAGCTTGGAGGCAGGTTCGAACACCGGGGAGCTGTTTTTT.

V usage is TRBV4-1 and J usage is TRBJ2-5; a weak D match, TRBD1 (6 bases). The V gene's germline CDR1 is MGHRA and CDR2 YSYEKL. The CDR3 loop spans 14 amino acids. With 0 bases removed from V and 5 bases from J, the gap between germline ends came to 10 bases. Here the CDR3 reads CASSQENRVETQYF. The CDR3 DNA is TGCGCCAGCAGCCAAGAAAACAGGGTGGAGACCCAGTACTTC.

The chain has TRBV30 and TRBJ2-5; D possibly uses TRBD1 or TRBD2 (5 bases each). The J call may be wrong; the DNA end is better matched by TRBJ2-7. Germline CDR1 reads GTSNPN; CDR2 reads SVGIG (reference sequence). This CDR3 is 12 amino acids long. The CDR3 loop reads CAWTGTPYEQYF. The CDR3 DNA is TGTGCCTGGACGGGGACCCCCTACGAGCAGTACTTC.

The V gene is TRBV30, the J gene TRBJ2-2; D gene unclear. The CDR3 has 12 amino acids. V was trimmed by 3 bases and J by 0 bases, leaving 2 bases between them. Germline V lookup: CDR1 GTSNPN, CDR2 SVGIG (reference sequence). Here the CDR3 reads CAWRTNTGELFF. The CDR3 DNA follows: TGTGCCTGGAGGACGAACACCGGGGAGCTGTTTTTT.

CDR3 residues: CASRVWQGVSYEQYF. The CDR3 DNA sequence: TGTGCCAGCAGAGTTTGGCAGGGGGTCTCCTACGAGCAGTACTTC. The rearrangement links TRBV11-3 to TRBJ2-7; TRBD1 matches at 7 bases. CDR3 length: 15 residues. Trimming took 6 bases from V and 0 from J; bases not matched to a gene: 8. The V gene's germline CDR1 is SGHNT and CDR2 YENEEA.